The clone carrying this T cell receptor (beta chain) was observed a handful of times. Its target is unknown. CDR1 MNHEY and CDR2 SMNVEV come from the germline V gene (reference sequence). This CDR3 has 15 residues. The V and J ends lost 3 bases and 4 bases respectively, with 16 bases between them. The PCR was carried out with 60 Vbeta primers and 13 Jbeta primers. Authors' methods: In a later analysis, roughly 10 million of about 80 million unique beta chains occurred in at least two donors. Method: immunoSEQ multiplex PCR; TCRdb's copy keeps in-frame clones and lacks some. The V and J calls and clone size were taken over from that table, and D and trimming were inferred from the DNA. The sample lists 100,000 to 150,000 clones, about 80% occurring once. This record belongs to a study of cytomegalovirus exposure and HLA in healthy donors. Overall study context: T cells numbering around 180 million yielded more than 95 million unique TCR beta sequences in an earlier analysis. A data release that came early held approximately 92 million unique TCRs from HLA-typed donors. Study-wide results and caveats: Trimming of TCR beta V- and J-genes showed a link, identified in a later analysis, to a missense DCLRE1C variant.

The specimen sequenced was PBMCs. This TCR was recovered from a woman aged 45-65 years in good health and CMV-seropositive. The rearrangement joins TRBV27 to TRBJ2-7; D is possibly TRBD2 (5 bases). CDR3 coding DNA: TGTGCCAGCAGTTTTGACGTGACTACCAAATACGAGCAGTACTTC. It specifies CASSFDVTTKYEQYF.